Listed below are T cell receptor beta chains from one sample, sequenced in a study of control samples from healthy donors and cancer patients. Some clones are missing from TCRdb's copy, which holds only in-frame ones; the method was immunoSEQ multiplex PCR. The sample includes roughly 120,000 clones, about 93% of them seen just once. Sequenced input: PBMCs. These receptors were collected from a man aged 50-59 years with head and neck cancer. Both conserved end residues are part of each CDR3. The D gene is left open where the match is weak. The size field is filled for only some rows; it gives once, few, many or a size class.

cdr3_nt: TGTGCCAGTAGTATCGGGGTTGAGACCGAAGCTTTCTTT
cdr3_aa: CASSIGVETEAFF
j_call: TRBJ1-1
clone_size: few
d_call: .
v_call: TRBV19

cdr3_nt: TGTGCCAGCAGCATACTAGCGGGGTCGGGGTACAATGAGCAGTTCTTC
cdr3_aa: CASSILAGSGYNEQFF
j_call: TRBJ2-1
clone_size: once
d_call: TRBD2
v_call: TRBV7-2

cdr3_nt: TGTGCCAGCAGCTTCACCGTGGGGGAGCTGTTTTTT
cdr3_aa: CASSFTVGELFF
j_call: TRBJ2-2
clone_size: .
d_call: .
v_call: TRBV7-2

cdr3_nt: TGTGCCAGTAGTATAGTCCCACACCGACCCTATAGCAATCAGCCCCAGCATTTT
cdr3_aa: CASSIVPHRPYSNQPQHF
j_call: TRBJ1-5
clone_size: .
d_call: .
v_call: TRBV19

cdr3_nt: TGCGCCAGCAGCCAAGCACCGGGACAGCTTAACAATGAGCAGTTCTTC
cdr3_aa: CASSQAPGQLNNEQFF
j_call: TRBJ2-1
clone_size: .
d_call: TRBD1
v_call: TRBV4-1

cdr3_nt: TGTGCCAGAATCGACAGAAAAGTTCCCCAGCCCCAGCATTTT
cdr3_aa: CARIDRKVPQPQHF
j_call: TRBJ1-5
clone_size: .
d_call: .
v_call: TRBV5-3

cdr3_nt: TGTGCCAGCAGCACCTTCGGGACAGACTTTGAAGAGACCCAGTACTTC
cdr3_aa: CASSTFGTDFEETQYF
j_call: TRBJ2-5
clone_size: .
d_call: TRBD1
v_call: TRBV7-9

cdr3_nt: TGTGCCAGCACGACGAGAGGGGTCCACACCGGGGAGCTGTTTTTT
cdr3_aa: CASTTRGVHTGELFF
j_call: TRBJ2-2
clone_size: .
d_call: .
v_call: TRBV6-5

cdr3_nt: TGTGCCAGCAGCTTAGACAGTAACACTGAAGCTTTCTTT
cdr3_aa: CASSLDSNTEAFF
j_call: TRBJ1-1
clone_size: .
d_call: .
v_call: TRBV7-2

cdr3_nt: TGCGCCAGCAGCCAGGCACTAGCGGGTCTCTACGAGCAGTACTTC
cdr3_aa: CASSQALAGLYEQYF
j_call: TRBJ2-7
clone_size: .
d_call: TRBD2
v_call: TRBV4-3

cdr3_nt: TGCAGCGTTGATGGATGGGGCAGAGGACCTAATGAAAAACTGTTTTTT
cdr3_aa: CSVDGWGRGPNEKLFF
j_call: TRBJ1-4
clone_size: .
d_call: .
v_call: TRBV29-1

cdr3_nt: TGCGCCAGCAGCTCTAAAAGGACAGGGGATACTACTACGAGGCAGTACTTC
cdr3_aa: CASSSKRTGDTTTRQYF
j_call: TRBJ2-7
clone_size: .
d_call: TRBD1
v_call: TRBV5-1

cdr3_nt: TGTGCCAGCAGCCGCGGAGGGGTAGGGGGGGAATACGAGCAGTACTTC
cdr3_aa: CASSRGGVGGEYEQYF
j_call: TRBJ2-7
clone_size: .
d_call: .
v_call: TRBV5-4

cdr3_nt: TGCGCCAGCAGCCCGGGACCCGCGAACACCGGGGAGCTGTTTTTT
cdr3_aa: CASSPGPANTGELFF
j_call: TRBJ2-2
clone_size: .
d_call: .
v_call: TRBV5-1

cdr3_nt: TGTGCCGACACCCGACAGGGGGCCTCGAACACTGAAGCTTTCTTT
cdr3_aa: CADTRQGASNTEAFF
j_call: TRBJ1-1
clone_size: .
d_call: TRBD1
v_call: TRBV6-5

cdr3_nt: TGTGCCAGCAGCTTAGCGGCAGCCTACAATGAGCAGTTCTTC
cdr3_aa: CASSLAAAYNEQFF
j_call: TRBJ2-1
clone_size: .
d_call: .
v_call: TRBV7-8

cdr3_nt: TGTGCCAGCAGCTCCCCCGGGGGAGGAGTCGACGAGCAGTACTTC
cdr3_aa: CASSSPGGGVDEQYF
j_call: TRBJ2-7
clone_size: .
d_call: .
v_call: TRBV5-4

cdr3_nt: TGTGCCAGCAGCGCGGGTGGCTCCTACGAGCAGTACTTC
cdr3_aa: CASSAGGSYEQYF
j_call: TRBJ2-7
clone_size: once
d_call: .
v_call: TRBV5-4

cdr3_nt: TGTGCCAGTACCCCGGTCATTGGTCCGAAGAATCCCTACGAGCAGTACTTC
cdr3_aa: CASTPVIGPKNPYEQYF
j_call: TRBJ2-7
clone_size: .
d_call: .
v_call: TRBV19

cdr3_nt: TGTGCCAGCAGCAAGTACGTCAGGGGGCTAGGGGAGACCCAGTACTTC
cdr3_aa: CASSKYVRGLGETQYF
j_call: TRBJ2-5
clone_size: .
d_call: TRBD1
v_call: TRBV5-6

cdr3_nt: TGTGCCAGCAGTTTTTGGCAGGGGAACACCGGGGAGCTGTTTTTT
cdr3_aa: CASSFWQGNTGELFF
j_call: TRBJ2-2
clone_size: .
d_call: .
v_call: TRBV28

cdr3_nt: TGTGCCAGCAGTACCCAGGGAGGGTATGGCTACACCTTC
cdr3_aa: CASSTQGGYGYTF
j_call: TRBJ1-2
clone_size: .
d_call: .
v_call: TRBV25-1

cdr3_nt: TGTGCCAGCAGCTCTTGGACTAGACGGCAGTTCTTC
cdr3_aa: CASSSWTRRQFF
j_call: TRBJ2-1
clone_size: .
d_call: TRBD2
v_call: TRBV7-2

cdr3_nt: TGTGCCAGCAGCGGATTTCCCAACTACGAGCAGTACTTC
cdr3_aa: CASSGFPNYEQYF
j_call: TRBJ2-7
clone_size: .
d_call: .
v_call: TRBV25-1

cdr3_nt: TGTGCCAGCAGTTTTAGTTCGAGGCCAAGAACAGATACGCAGTATTTT
cdr3_aa: CASSFSSRPRTDTQYF
j_call: TRBJ2-3
clone_size: .
d_call: .
v_call: TRBV27

cdr3_nt: TGTGCCAGCAGCCCGGATGCAGGGGGCGCGAACACTGAAGCTTTCTTT
cdr3_aa: CASSPDAGGANTEAFF
j_call: TRBJ1-1
clone_size: .
d_call: TRBD1
v_call: TRBV7-2